The 20 T cell receptor beta chains reported below all come from one sample, sequenced in a study of blood T cell repertoires in COVID-19. Assay: immunoSEQ multiplex PCR; the TCRdb copy retains only in-frame clones and omits some. The sample has 110,000 or so clones, about 87% seen once. Sequencing was done on a sample of peripheral blood. These receptors all come from a woman between 45 and 65 years old with acute or convalescent COVID-19.

The chain recombines TRBV25-1 with TRBJ1-2; TRBD1 agrees at 8 bases. The CDR3 totals 14 residues. V trimming: 5 bases; J trimming: 8 bases; junction bases outside the gene matches: 10. Germline-derived CDR1 and CDR2 are MGHDK and SYGVNS. Written as DNA, the CDR3 is TGTGCCAGCAGTATGAATCAGGGGGCGAGGGGCTACACCTTC. As protein: CASSMNQGARGYTF.

The chain carries TRBV7-4 and TRBJ1-5; no definite D call. CDR3 length: 10 residues. Trimming cost V 5 bases and J 9 bases, with 5 bases left between them. CDR1 and CDR2 from the germline V gene are SGHVT and SQSDAQ. The CDR3 loop reads CASSPGPQHF. CDR3 nucleotides: TGTGCCAGCAGCCCCGGGCCCCAGCATTTT.

The chain is built from TRBV6-2 or TRBV6-3 and TRBJ2-4, with 11 nucleotides matching TRBD2. The CDR3 sequence is 18 residues long. The V and J ends lost 2 bases and 3 bases, in that order; junction bases with no gene match: 9. Per germline, CDR1 MNHEY and CDR2 SVGEGT. CDR3 coding DNA: TGTGCCAGCAGTTACCTTCCTAGCGGGGGGAAGGACAAAAACATTCAGTACTTC. Its translation is CASSYLPSGGKDKNIQYF.

This clone was detected only once. This chain joins TRBV7-2 and TRBJ2-3, with TRBD1 matching over 8 bases. The CDR3 sequence is 16 residues long. Losses at the gene ends were 1 base for V and 1 base for J; bases not matched to a gene: 4. Germline-derived CDR1 and CDR2 are SGHTA and FQGNSA. The DNA for the CDR3 is TGTGCCAGCAGCTTAGGGGCAGGGGGCCGCACAGATACGCAGTATTTT. This translates into CASSLGAGGRTDTQYF.

CDR3 sequence: CASRTPGHTEAFF. The DNA of the CDR3 is TGTGCCAGCCGAACCCCAGGGCACACTGAAGCTTTCTTT. The chain combines TRBV5-4 with TRBJ1-1; perhaps TRBD1 as D (5 bases). The CDR3 spans 13 residues. The V gene's germline CDR1 is SGHNT and CDR2 YYREEE (reference sequence). Trimming pared 7 bases from V and 3 bases from J, leaving 13 bases between.

This clone was recorded once. The CDR3 DNA is TGTGCCAGCAGCCAAGGGAAGGGGGCAGGGTCCGGGGAGCTGTTTTTT. It translates to CASSQGKGAGSGELFF. The rearrangement joins TRBV4-2 to TRBJ2-2; 7 bases match TRBD1. Per germline, CDR1 LGHNA and CDR2 YNFKEQ. The CDR3 length is 16 residues. J was trimmed by 6 bases and V by 1 base; bases with no gene match: 8.

The chain employs TRBV9 and TRBJ2-7; 11 bases are a match to TRBD2. CDR1 SGDLS and CDR2 YYNGEE come from the germline V gene. CDR3 length: 17 amino acids. J lost 1 base, V lost 3 bases, and 9 bases had no gene match. The chain's CDR3 is CASSAESPSGRSYEQYF. The CDR3 nucleotides read TGTGCCAGCAGCGCCGAGTCCCCTAGCGGGAGGTCCTACGAGCAGTACTTC.

The chain links TRBV18 to TRBJ1-2; TRBD1 matches 8 bases. V was pared by 2 bases and J by 3 bases, with 2 bases of the junction left unmatched. The CDR3 extends over 14 amino acids. Germline lookup yields CDR1 KGHSH and CDR2 LQKENI. The CDR3 spells CASSPMTGDYGYTF. CDR3 in DNA: TGTGCCAGCTCACCAATGACAGGGGACTATGGCTACACCTTC.

The J gene is TRBJ2-1, the V gene TRBV2; 8 nucleotides align to TRBD1. This CDR3 spans 15 amino acids. Trimming at V came to 11 bases and at J to 4 bases, leaving 13 bases not matched to a gene. Germline V gene sequence: CDR1 SNHLY, CDR2 FYNNEI. This CDR3 is CAALSRTGKYNEQFF. DNA of the CDR3: TGTGCCGCCTTGTCGAGGACAGGGAAGTACAATGAGCAGTTCTTC.

This clone was observed a few times. CDR3 in DNA: TGTGCCAGTAGCCAACAGGGCTACGGAAACACCATATATTTT. Residues: CASSQQGYGNTIYF. The chain has TRBV19 and TRBJ1-3; D is perhaps TRBD1 (6 bases). The V gene's germline CDR1 is LNHDA and CDR2 SQIVND (reference sequence). V was trimmed by 6 bases and J by 4 bases, leaving 13 bases between them. This CDR3 has 14 residues. The whole variable domain, filled in from reference TRBV19 and TRBJ1-3, reads DGGITQSPKYLFRKEGQNVTLSCEQNLNHDAMYWYRQDPGQGLRLIYYSQIVNDFQKGDIAEGYSVSREKKESFPLTVTSAQKNPTAFYLCASSQQGYGNTIYFGEGSWLTVV.

The V call is TRBV5-1, the J call TRBJ2-1, with TRBD2 identical over 7 bases. The germline V gene has CDR1 SGHRS and CDR2 YFSETQ. This CDR3 spans 14 amino acids. V lost 6 bases and J lost 5; bases outside the gene matches: 8. CDR3 loop: CASTGLVANNEQFF. CDR3 in DNA: TGCGCCAGCACAGGACTAGTGGCGAACAATGAGCAGTTCTTC. Full variable domain (remainder filled in from reference TRBV5-1 and TRBJ2-1): KAGVTQTPRYLIKTRGQQVTLSCSPISGHRSVSWYQQTPGQGLQFLFEYFSETQRNKGNFPGRFSGRQFSNSRSEMNVSTLELGDSALYLCASTGLVANNEQFFGPGTRLTVL.

As concerns this clone: Relative to the germline gene, one junction end is altered; a read error may explain this. The gene calls are TRBV5-1 and TRBJ1-6, with 9 nucleotides matching TRBD1. The germline gives CDR1 SGHRS, CDR2 YFSETQ. The CDR3 contains 13 residues. The CDR3 bases are TGCGCCAGCAGCCCGGGACAGGGTCTATCCAAACTGTTT. Translated: CASSPGQGLSKLF.

The chain joins TRBV9 to TRBJ1-6; TRBD1 agrees at 8 bases. This CDR3 is 18 amino acids long. Germline values: CDR1 SGDLS, CDR2 YYNGEE. The J segment lost 0 bases and the V segment lost 4 bases, leaving 9 bases of the junction unmatched. In DNA, the CDR3 is TGTGCCAGCAGCTCCGGACAGGGTTTGAGCTCCTATAATTCACCCCTCCACTTT. This encodes CASSSGQGLSSYNSPLHF.

V gene TRBV19 combines with J gene TRBJ2-7, with D possibly TRBD2 on 7 matching bases. CDR1 and CDR2 from the germline V gene are LNHDA and SQIVND (reference sequence). The CDR3 consists of 15 residues. Trimming removed 3 bases from V and 2 bases from J, with 14 bases in between. The CDR3 DNA sequence: TGTGCCAGTAGTATGCGGGGGCAATTACCCTACGAGCAGTACTTC. This gives the protein CASSMRGQLPYEQYF.

The rearrangement links TRBV7-8 to TRBJ2-3; 9 nucleotides agree with TRBD1. The CDR3 sequence is 16 residues long. Losses at the gene ends were 5 bases for V and 5 bases for J; bases not matched to a gene: 11. CDR1 SGHVS and CDR2 FQNEAQ come from the germline V gene. CDR3 loop: CASSPGHRGQVDTQYF. DNA for the CDR3: TGTGCCAGCAGCCCTGGGCACAGGGGGCAGGTAGATACGCAGTATTTT.

The chain couples TRBV5-1 to TRBJ1-2, with TRBD1 identical over 7 bases. This CDR3 is built from 13 residues. V lost 4 bases to trimming and J lost 4 bases; unmatched junction nucleotides: 4. Per the germline V gene, CDR1 is SGHRS and CDR2 is YFSETQ. CDR3 in DNA: TGCGCCAGCAGCAGGACAGGCCCCTATGGCTACACCTTC. It yields the protein CASSRTGPYGYTF.

The CDR3 loop reads CASSIAGQGIYGYTF. CDR3 coding DNA: TGTGCCAGTAGTATCGCCGGACAGGGGATCTATGGCTACACCTTC. The chain employs TRBV19 and TRBJ1-2, with 9 bases matching TRBD1. V gave up 3 bases and J gave up 4 bases; unmatched junction bases: 6. The CDR3 extends over 15 amino acids. Germline CDR1 reads LNHDA; CDR2 reads SQIVND (reference sequence).

V gene TRBV13 combines with J gene TRBJ1-1; TRBD1 matches at 7 bases. The CDR3 totals 15 residues. Germline CDR1 is PRHDT and CDR2 is FYEKMQ (reference sequence). V gave up 3 bases and J gave up 3 bases; unmatched junction bases: 7. The CDR3 spells CASSFPRQGHTEAFF. Here the CDR3 DNA reads TGTGCCAGCAGCTTTCCCCGACAGGGCCACACTGAAGCTTTCTTT.

This clone showed up just a few times. CDR3 bases: TGTGCCAGCAGCGCAGACAGGGGGCTGCTAGGCGAGCAGTACTTC. Translation: CASSADRGLLGEQYF. The chain recombines TRBV7-2 with TRBJ2-7; the match to TRBD1 covers 10 bases. V was pared by 5 bases and J by 6 bases, with 10 bases of the junction left unmatched. The CDR3 contains 15 residues. Germline CDR1 reads SGHTA; CDR2 reads FQGNSA.

This clone was detected once. The genes are TRBV5-6 and TRBJ2-7; 9 nucleotides line up with TRBD2. The J segment lost 3 bases and the V segment lost 1 base, leaving 2 bases of the junction unmatched. This CDR3 is built from 14 residues. Germline lookup yields CDR1 SGHDT and CDR2 YYEEEE. As DNA, the CDR3 is TGTGCCAGCAGCTTGTATAGCGGGAGCTACGAGCAGTACTTC. Protein: CASSLYSGSYEQYF.